This T cell receptor beta chain stems from a study of regulatory T cells in long-lasting Graves disease. Study-wide context: Antithyroid drug exposure in newly diagnosed Graves' patients had lasted under 3 months.

HTBI primers from iRepertoire and Arm-PCR of CDR3 regions yielded the TCR beta libraries. TCRdb recomputed calls from the multiplex PCR reads with MiXCR, one row per CDR3 protein. This table has over 350,000 distinct CDR3 sequences, around 15% appearing once. Overall study findings and caveats: TRBV28 was favored in persistent disease, as were TRBJ1-2 and TRBJ2-5.

As for this clonotype: Its antigen is not identified.

The CDR3 contains 14 residues. Germline V gene sequence: CDR1 WSHSY, CDR2 SAAADI. Losses at the gene ends were 3 bases for V and 2 bases for J; bases not matched to a gene: 2. Described time point: newly diagnosed GD, antithyroid drugs for less than 3 months. Generation of the TCR library employed RNA extracted from PBMCs. The data were also submitted as part of a second study, on T cells in Graves' hyperthyroidism and ophthalmopathy. As that study records: A model of 13 V-J pairs discriminated ophthalmopathy from stable hyperthyroidism.

This TCR came from a woman aged 45-65 years with Graves disease. The specimen was peripheral blood mononuclear cells (PBMCs), collected at new diagnosis, from a patient treated with antithyroid drugs. This chain joins TRBV10-2 and TRBJ2-7; 9 bases agree with TRBD1. The DNA of the CDR3 is TGCGCCAGCAGTGACTGGGACAGGGCCTACGAGCAGTACTTC. It translates to CASSDWDRAYEQYF.